Listed here is a single TCR beta chain. This clone was found many times. The antigen this receptor binds is unknown. Within one base of it there is no much larger clone, and no base qualities were kept. The source of the sample is a study of shared clonotypes between healthy human individuals (dated by TCRdb to the early 2020s). In terms of the full investigation: A few men and a couple of women, aged 18 to 49 years, made up the cohort. To increase sequencing depth and limit assay-specific biases, different laboratories used diverse techniques to prepare libraries and sequence TCR repertoires. The study deeply sequenced blood TCR repertoires of about 5 healthy adults to estimate repertoire size and the extent of clonotype sharing between individuals. For each donor, CD4 naive and CD4 memory were each given three plates, CD8 naive was given two plates, and CD8 memory was given one plate. Leukapheresis yielded between about 0.9 and 8.9 billion PBMCs per donor.

Using the deep immunoSEQ assay, TCR CDR3 regions were amplified from genomic DNA by multiplex PCR. Extracted genomic DNA from each cell subset was distributed evenly across all wells of several immunoSEQ 96-well plates, and each plate was treated as a replicate. For sorted subsets, each replicate PCR was loaded with approximately 200 ng genomic DNA, equivalent to 25,000 to 35,000 T cell genomes. The purified libraries were quantified using a Qubit 3.0 fluorometer, sized with a Bioanalyzer 2100, and then quantified again using the KAPA Library Quantification kit. A separate single-read 150-cycle Illumina NextSeq 550 flow cell was used to sequence each immunoSEQ 96-well plate. In the paper's pipeline: The immunoSEQ output contained only junctional sequences without quality scores, so filtering could not match that applied to full-length reads. To assign V/J genes and CDR3, sequences were annotated using PyIR, a Python wrapper for IgBLAST v1.9, with IMGT germline references. Reads were removed for weak V/J assignments (E-value above 1e-6), missing CDR3, stop codons, out-of-frame junctions, or ambiguous translated residues. V3J clonotypes were defined as sequences sharing the same inferred V gene, J gene, and CDR3 amino acid sequence. Percentage overlap between repertoires was calculated by dividing the number of shared unique clonotypes by the size of the smaller repertoire. Three approaches were used to assess repertoire richness: RTK rarefaction, the Chao1 estimator, and Recon v2.1 estimates of unobserved clonotypes. Generation probabilities for all TCRbeta clonotypes obtained by the gDNA method from four donors were computed using OLGA. TCRdb took this table from immuneACCESS and kept in-frame rearrangements with V and J called. Such tables lack part of the clones; where checked against another copy, unresolved V genes explain under half of the gap, and the rest is unexplained. V and J calls and clone size are as listed in that table; D and trimming were resolved from the DNA. The sample table lists some 360,000 clones, 73% of them with a count of one. The top ten clones comprise about 9.4% of the sample.

Donors were healthy HIV-negative adults with no recently reported acute infections or vaccinations. Every donor was a Caucasian adult living in Nashville, Tennessee, USA. CD4+ T cells were enriched by magnetic negative selection, after which naive cells were positively selected on CD45RA and the negative fraction was taken as the memory subset. Blood was obtained by leukapheresis, after which PBMCs were separated by Ficoll-Histopaque density gradient centrifugation and cryopreserved in liquid nitrogen vapor phase. Analytical flow cytometry was used to check the purity and quantity of each magnetically sorted T cell population. Genomic DNA was isolated from each sorted fraction and quantified by UV absorbance on a Nanodrop 2000c. Beyond this particular receptor, the publication reports: Compared with non-shared clonotypes, the clonotypes found in all four sorted-subset donors had higher generation probabilities. Based on pairwise subsampling, the degree of clonotype sharing among donors was expected to be affected by sequencing depth. Because the study included a small number of donors, the genetic and exposure-history diversity represented was limited. Larger estimated clonotype richness was generally found for naive subsets than for memory subsets. Even with the large sequencing depth, rarefaction of the sorted-subset datasets indicated that sequencing was incomplete. Across four donors, roughly 5.4% of naive CD4, roughly 3.3% of naive CD8, under 2.5% of memory CD4, and about 0.4% of memory CD8 clonotypes were shared. Sampling was restricted to blood, and TCR repertoires in tissue are likely to differ from TCR repertoires in blood.

From the cysteine through the phenylalanine, the CDR3 covers 16 amino acids. The read is trimmed to its CDR3 DNA, 48 bases read in frame from base 1. Based on the germline V gene, the CDR1 and CDR2 sequences are MNHNS and SASEGT. V drops 2 bases and J drops 7 bases, leaving 18 bases in between. The receptor chain draws on TRBV6-1 and TRBJ1-5, with TRBD1 perhaps the D gene, on 5 matching bases. This receptor was identified in a man aged 25-45 years in good health. The sample taken for sequencing was memory CD4+ T cells sorted from blood. This sample's cell subset or site label indicates: CD45RA-negative fraction. The CDR3 protein sequence reads: CASSESDYGAGQPQHF. DNA sequence: TGTGCCAGCAGTGAATCAGACTACGGGGCTGGACAGCCCCAGCATTTT.